One sample yielded the 17 T cell receptor beta chains listed below, sequenced in a study of CD8 T cells in Susac syndrome. Random hexamers were used to reverse transcribe roughly 0.45 to 1 ug of RNA. From the immunoSEQ multiplex PCR reads, TCRdb called clonotypes with MiXCR, one entry per CDR3 protein. The data hold 150,000 to 200,000 distinct CDR3 sequences, with around 94% observed a single time. Sequencing input: CD4+ T cells from PBMCs. The source of these receptors is a human donor with Susac syndrome.

V and J are TRBV7-8 and TRBJ2-7, with D maybe TRBD1 (5 bases). The CDR3 length is 14 residues. Germline CDR1 reads SGHVS; CDR2 reads FQNEAQ. Trimming took 1 base from V and 2 from J, leaving 9 bases between them. The CDR3 sequence: CASSLGSGTYEQYF. The CDR3 DNA sequence: TGTGCCAGCAGCTTAGGGTCAGGGACCTACGAGCAGTACTTC.

The chain recombines TRBV20-1 with TRBJ2-7; D is undetermined. This CDR3 region has 12 residues. From germline, CDR1 is DFQATT and CDR2 SNEGSKA (reference sequence). V shed 6 bases and J shed 5 bases, with 14 bases lying between them. The CDR3 spells CSAVGGGNEQYF. Here the CDR3 DNA reads TGCAGTGCGGTTGGCGGTGGCAACGAGCAGTACTTC.

The chain couples TRBV20-1 to TRBJ1-1; 8 positions match TRBD1. Trimming at V came to 5 bases and at J to 0 bases, leaving 11 bases not matched to a gene. The CDR3 is 16 residues long. CDR1 and CDR2 from the germline V gene are DFQATT and SNEGSKA (reference sequence). The CDR3 DNA sequence: TGCAGTGCTCGACCGCCTGACAGGGGAATGAACACTGAAGCTTTCTTT. Translating gives CSARPPDRGMNTEAFF.

This chain uses TRBV14 with TRBJ2-7; D gene uncertain. V was trimmed by 4 bases and J by 0 bases, leaving 13 bases between them. The CDR3 contains 15 residues. Germline CDR1 is SGHDN and CDR2 is FVKESK. The DNA for the CDR3 is TGTGCCAGCAGCCCAGGACGGACCCACTCCTACGAGCAGTACTTC. Its translation: CASSPGRTHSYEQYF.

The rearrangement links TRBV5-6 to TRBJ2-1; D is undetermined. The V end was cut by 1 base, the J end by 0 bases, with 17 bases between. CDR3 size: 18 residues. Germline-derived CDR1 and CDR2 are SGHDT and YYEEEE. This CDR3 is CASSLIGRNPISYNEQFF. DNA of the CDR3: TGTGCCAGCAGCTTGATTGGACGGAACCCTATCTCCTACAATGAGCAGTTCTTC.

This chain links TRBV6-1 with TRBJ2-3, with unresolved D. Deletions cut 5 bases from V and 3 bases from J, with 15 bases between. The CDR3 contains 15 residues. The germline V gene encodes CDR1 MNHNS and CDR2 SASEGT. The CDR3 bases are TGTGCCAGCAGTCCGAGGACCCTCGTAACAGATACGCAGTATTTT. It translates to CASSPRTLVTDTQYF.

This clonotype was detected only once. V gene TRBV24-1 combines with J gene TRBJ2-5; TRBD1 matches at 10 bases. This CDR3 comprises 15 residues. Trimming at V came to 4 bases and at J to 3 bases, leaving 4 bases not matched to a gene. Looked up from germline, CDR1 is KGHDR and CDR2 is SFDVKD. In DNA form, the CDR3 reads TGTGCCACCAGTGACCCTGGACAGGGGGAAGAGACCCAGTACTTC. Its translation is CATSDPGQGEETQYF.

The chain recombines TRBV19 with TRBJ2-7; TRBD1 agrees at 7 bases. This CDR3 contains 15 residues. Germline CDR1 is LNHDA and CDR2 is SQIVND (reference sequence). V lost 0 bases to trimming and J lost 3 bases; unmatched junction nucleotides: 5. This CDR3 reads CASSIDHAGGYEQYF. CDR3 bases: TGTGCCAGTAGTATAGATCACGCAGGGGGCTACGAGCAGTACTTC.

This chain links TRBV12-3 or TRBV12-4 with TRBJ2-7; no firm D call. The CDR3 totals 14 residues. With 7 bases removed from V and 5 bases from J, the gap between germline ends came to 18 bases. CDR3 in amino acids: CASTRASREDEQYF. The CDR3 region has the DNA TGTGCCAGCACCCGAGCTAGTAGGGAAGACGAGCAGTACTTC.

This chain uses TRBV7-8 with TRBJ2-5; D possibly uses TRBD1 or TRBD2 (5 bases each). Germline lookup yields CDR1 SGHVS and CDR2 FQNEAQ. The CDR3 totals 16 residues. V gave up 4 bases and J gave up 5 bases, with 20 bases separating them. The DNA for the CDR3 is TGTGCCAGCAGCTATACCTCCGCTGGGACCGGGGAGACCCAGTACTTC. It encodes CASSYTSAGTGETQYF.

This clonotype occurred once. The chain employs TRBV30 and TRBJ2-5; D gene unclear. Germline CDR1 reads GTSNPN; CDR2 reads SVGIG (reference sequence). CDR3 length: 10 residues. Trimming took 5 bases from V and 1 from J, leaving 2 bases between them. The CDR3 coding sequence is TGTGCCTGGGGCCAAGAGACCCAGTACTTC. Protein sequence: CAWGQETQYF.

This clonotype occurred once. The rearrangement links TRBV30 to TRBJ1-6; 7 positions agree with TRBD1. The V gene's germline CDR1 is GTSNPN and CDR2 SVGIG (reference sequence). The CDR3 length is 14 residues. V dropped 2 bases and J dropped 7; count of bases not matched to a gene: 5. The CDR3 spells CAWSYRGKNSPLHF. The CDR3 DNA reads TGTGCCTGGAGTTACAGGGGCAAGAATTCACCCCTCCACTTT.

This sequence joins TRBV12-3 or TRBV12-4 and TRBJ1-5, with 9 positions matching TRBD1. Trimming at V came to 4 bases and at J to 5 bases, leaving 3 bases not matched to a gene. CDR3 size: 14 residues. The CDR3 DNA follows: TGTGCCAGCAGTTGGGGGGACAGGGATCAGCCCCAGCATTTT. Amino acid sequence: CASSWGDRDQPQHF.

This chain uses TRBV12-3 or TRBV12-4 with TRBJ2-3, with TRBD1 as a possible D gene (6 bases). The CDR3 runs 14 residues. Trimming took 6 bases from V and 1 from J, leaving 11 bases between them. The CDR3 DNA sequence: TGTGCCAGCAGCAGACAGGAACGCACAGATACGCAGTATTTT. It codes for CASSRQERTDTQYF.

The CDR3 region has the DNA TGCAGTGCTAGAGATCAGCCCGATGGCTACACCTTC. Translation: CSARDQPDGYTF. The chain joins TRBV20-1 to TRBJ1-2; D not resolved. V lost 0 bases to trimming and J lost 6 bases, with 8 bases between them. This CDR3 contains 12 residues. Germline CDR1 reads DFQATT; CDR2 reads SNEGSKA (reference sequence).

CDR3 nucleotides: TGTGCCAGCAGCTTGCGACGGGGGAGGAGCTCCTATAATTCACCCCTCCACTTT. It encodes CASSLRRGRSSYNSPLHF. The chain uses TRBV5-6 and TRBJ1-6; possibly TRBD1 for D (5 bases). CDR3 length equals 18 residues. V lost 1 base and J 0 bases, leaving 14 bases between the germline ends. Germline CDR1 SGHDT, CDR2 YYEEEE.

The chain links TRBV5-6 to TRBJ1-5; D ambiguous. Trimming took 5 bases from V and 1 from J, leaving 10 bases between them. This CDR3 is 14 amino acids long. Looked up from germline, CDR1 is SGHDT and CDR2 is YYEEEE. CDR3 nucleotides: TGTGCCAGCAGTCGCGGGAGGAGCAATCAGCCCCAGCATTTT. The encoded protein is CASSRGRSNQPQHF. Full variable domain (outside the CDR3, taken from reference TRBV5-6 and TRBJ1-5): DAGVTQSPTHLIKTRGQQVTLRCSPKSGHDTVSWYQQALGQGPQFIFQYYEEEERQRGNFPDRFSGHQFPNYSSELNVNALLLGDSALYLCASSRGRSNQPQHFGDGTRLSIL.